This T cell receptor beta chain was recovered during a study of cytomegalovirus exposure and HLA in healthy donors (dated by TCRdb to 2015 to 2018). With respect to the entire study: According to a later analysis, the roughly 130 validation repertoires were produced on the same platform as the roughly 600 repertoires of the first cohort. To predict cytomegalovirus infection status, the study brought together high-throughput TCR immunosequencing, statistical association of individual TCRs with disease status, and machine learning. The aim of the study was to test whether cataloging public T cell receptors could identify signatures of past pathogen exposure. In addition to the first cohort of roughly 700 subjects, a separate validation cohort of 120 different subjects was used. What the work shows at the level of the full study, not this receptor alone: In vitro tests confirmed that a few of the cytomegalovirus-associated TCR beta chains recognize cytomegalovirus antigens. In the study, some 160 TCR beta chains were listed as associated with cytomegalovirus. Of the cluster scores, 85% to 95% were above 0 in a later analysis, which found that TCRs clustered in the first cohort also tended to co-occur in the 120 validation repertoires. It was suggested by the authors that the approach could potentially be generalized to other disease states and immunological phenotypes. The validation cohort had no HLA typing available for a later analysis, so co-occurrence within that cohort was assessed over all 120 or so repertoires. Most TCR sequences were observed very rarely across donors, whereas some public TCRs were present in many individuals. The classifier was reported to diagnose cytomegalovirus status with high specificity and sensitivity in both the original and validation cohorts.

In the case of this clone: Its antigen is not yet known. The input lacks base qualities; no much larger clone sits a single base away.

Separate from the approximately 730-subject first cohort, the validation cohort of about 110 subjects was the group to which the donors belonged. According to the germline V gene (reference sequence), CDR1 reads MNHEY and CDR2 reads SMNVEV. The V and J ends are trimmed by 4 bases and 4 bases, leaving 11 bases between them. From cysteine to phenylalanine, the CDR3 is 14 amino acids long. The CDR3 DNA has 42 bases and is translated from base 1. Library prep was done by the immunoSEQ multiplex PCR assay. The published analysis was carried out like this. A statistical classification framework was built to diagnose cytomegalovirus status from the catalog of TCR beta chain sequences. Sourced from immuneACCESS, this table was stored by TCRdb with only in-frame sequences that have V and J called. A share of the clones is absent; for the studies checked, an unresolved V gene accounts for under half, and the remainder has no known explanation. V and J calls and clone size follow that table, whereas D and trimming were derived from the DNA. This sample gives some 60,000 clones in total; 96% of them show up just once. The ten largest clones take up approximately 0.95% of the sample.

Sequencing input: PBMCs. The TCR comes from a man between 18 and 29 years old in good health and CMV-seronegative. Recombination joined TRBV27 with TRBJ2-1; the D gene cannot be resolved reliably. At the DNA level, the sequence is TGTGCCAGCAGTTCTCTAGTGGGTTACAATGAGCAGTTCTTC. Protein translation: CASSSLVGYNEQFF.